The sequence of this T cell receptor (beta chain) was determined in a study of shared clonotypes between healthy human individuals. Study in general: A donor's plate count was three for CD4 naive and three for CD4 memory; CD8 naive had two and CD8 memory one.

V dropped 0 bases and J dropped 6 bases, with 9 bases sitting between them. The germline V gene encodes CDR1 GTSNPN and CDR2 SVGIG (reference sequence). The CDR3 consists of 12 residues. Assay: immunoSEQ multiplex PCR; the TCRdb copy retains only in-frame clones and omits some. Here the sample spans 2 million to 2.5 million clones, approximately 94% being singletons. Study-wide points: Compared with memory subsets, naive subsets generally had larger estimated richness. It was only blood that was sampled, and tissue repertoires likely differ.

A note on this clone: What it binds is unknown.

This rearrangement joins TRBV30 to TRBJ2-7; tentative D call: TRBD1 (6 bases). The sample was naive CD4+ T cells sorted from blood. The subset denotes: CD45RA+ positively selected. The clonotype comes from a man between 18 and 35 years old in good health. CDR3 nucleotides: TGTGCCTGGAGTGTGCCAGGGGTCGAGCAGTACTTC. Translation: CAWSVPGVEQYF.